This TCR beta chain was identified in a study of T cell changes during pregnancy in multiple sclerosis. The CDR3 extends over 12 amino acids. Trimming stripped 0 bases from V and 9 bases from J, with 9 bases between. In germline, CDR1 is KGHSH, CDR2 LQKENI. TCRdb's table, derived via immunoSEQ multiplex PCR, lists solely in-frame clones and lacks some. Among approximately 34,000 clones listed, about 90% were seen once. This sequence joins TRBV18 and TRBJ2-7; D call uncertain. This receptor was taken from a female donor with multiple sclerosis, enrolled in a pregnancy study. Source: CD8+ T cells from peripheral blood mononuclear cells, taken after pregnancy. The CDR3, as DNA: TGTGCCAGCTCACCACCCGAGGCCGTGCAGTACTTC. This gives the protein CASSPPEAVQYF.